This T cell receptor beta chain derives from a study of OX40 agonist ivuxolimab in advanced cancers. Study overall: Patients were dosed intravenously with ivuxolimab at 0.01 to 10 mg/kg every 2 weeks.

The assay was immunoSEQ multiplex PCR, and TCRdb's table has in-frame clones only and misses some. The sample yields approximately 60,000 clones, 83% seen once. The germline CDR1 and CDR2 sequences are SEHNR and FQNEAQ (reference sequence). The CDR3 length is 13 residues. Trimming cost V 1 base and J 10 bases, with 11 bases left between them. Specimen: CD4+ or CD8+ T cells sorted from blood, collected in a trial of the OX40 agonist ivuxolimab. The J gene is TRBJ2-1, the V gene TRBV7-9, with D possibly being TRBD1 (6 bases). The sequence was obtained from an adult with an advanced solid tumor such as melanoma, head and neck, liver or kidney cancer. The CDR3 loop reads CASSLDGRGEQFF. The CDR3 DNA sequence: TGTGCCAGCAGCTTAGATGGTAGGGGGGAGCAGTTCTTC. The full variable domain, in which reference TRBV7-9 and TRBJ2-1 provide the parts outside the CDR3, is DTGVSQNPRHKITKRGQNVTFRCDPISEHNRLYWYRQTLGQGPEFLTYFQNEAQLEKSRLLSDRFSAERPKGSFSTLEIQRTEQGDSAMYLCASSLDGRGEQFFGPGTRLTVL.